This TCR beta chain emerged from a study of CDR3 diversity in severe acne. Using its own MiXCR run on the PCR reads, TCRdb lists one record per CDR3 protein. The repertoire includes approximately 90,000 distinct CDR3 sequences, 45% to 50% of them detected once, and 10% sits in the top ten. This clonotype has ten or more counts. The origin of this receptor is a male donor in good health, serving as a control. Material: blood.

For the CDR3, the DNA is TGTGCCAGCAGTTCCCTAGGGCGAAATGAGCAGTTCTTC. Translating gives CASSSLGRNEQFF. The rearrangement links TRBV12-3 or TRBV12-4 to TRBJ2-1, with D unclear. This CDR3 has 13 amino acids. The V end was cut by 4 bases, the J end by 7 bases, with 11 bases between.